This record looks at one T cell receptor (beta chain) sequence and its context. This clonotype was picked up a small number of times. Its antigen target is currently unknown. Qualities for individual bases were not recorded, and no much larger clone is one base off. Every donor was a healthy Caucasian. Three unrelated non-twin adults were also sequenced: a male aged 18 to 30, a male aged 50 to 59 and a female aged 50 to 59. Miltenyi CD45RO+ enrichment and human naive T-cell isolation kits were used to isolate memory (CD45RO+) and naive T cells from PBMC. This sample is drawn from a study of identical twins (dated by TCRdb to 2015 to 2016). For context, the study as a whole: The study deep-sequenced TCR alpha and beta repertoires from monozygotic twins, unrelated adults of various ages and cord blood to test whether fetal clonotypes persist. To rule out contamination, the twin experiments were replicated at different times with different library preparation protocols.

General conclusions and limits of the study: Out-of-frame TCR alpha sharing in monozygotic twins was systematically underestimated by recombination models, whereas sharing between unrelated individuals was in agreement with the recombination models. Compared with coincidental sharing between unrelated individuals, an excess of low generation-probability sequences was observed among out-of-frame TCR alpha sequences shared between twins. Abundant cord blood beta clonotypes had fewer insertions, young adult naive repertoires showed a similar but weaker trend, and memory repertoires showed no such trend. Zero-insertion analyses could be partly confounded by invariant T cells such as MAIT and iNKT, although diverse VJ usage argued against such confounding for most clonotypes. The excess sharing between twins in beta out-of-frame sequences was weaker because fewer shared sequences reduced the signal-to-noise ratio. Because the same donors could not be followed over many years, conclusions were based on cross-sectional statistical analysis.

The V and J ends are trimmed by 1 base and 1 base, leaving 8 bases between them. The cysteine opens and the phenylalanine closes a CDR3 of 13 amino acids. The DNA shown is the 39-base CDR3, in frame from base 1. From a lookup of the germline V gene (reference sequence), CDR1 and CDR2 are DFQATT and SNEGSKA. Libraries came from 5' RACE. The sequencer was an Illumina HiSeq 2000. Template switching introduced a universal primer binding site; the final cDNA contained a unique molecular identifier, enabling accurate counting of TCR cDNA molecules. Specific primers in the conserved constant-segment region were used to synthesize first-strand cDNA for the TCR alpha and beta chains. To control for contamination, each cDNA library was double barcoded with a SMART-Mk sample barcode plus Illumina barcodes. TruSeq adapter sequences along with Illumina sample barcodes were introduced in two successive PCR steps. The Illumina HiSeq platform was used with custom primers to sequence TCR alpha and beta cDNA libraries. In the original analysis: Unique molecular identifiers were extracted from raw reads with MiGEC, and CDR3 positions were determined with MiXCR. Recombination models were inferred per individual with the repgenHMM and IGoR tools using an EM algorithm. Shared clonotype analysis was performed with the tcR package in R, normalizing sharing by the product of cloneset sizes. To study raw recombination without the effects of thymic and clonal selection, out-of-frame nonproductive sequences were analyzed. TCRdb ran its own pipeline on the public reads, namely fastp trimming at Q25 and MiXCR clone calling, and kept in-frame beta chains. CDR3 protein sequences are deduplicated, and each keeps its most common genes and DNA. The V and J calls here are based on TCRdb, not the publication. The table for this sample lists 400,000 to 500,000 distinct CDR3 sequences; approximately 17% of them were counted only once. Of the sample, less than 15% falls within the top ten clones.

This sequence uses TRBV20-1 and TRBJ2-7, with no D gene named confidently. The TCR originated in a man aged 45-65 years in good health. The sample was naive T cells sorted from blood. The cell subset or site label of this sample denotes: cells isolated with a human naive T-cell isolation kit. The CDR3 protein: CSARGPISYEQYF. The DNA sequence reads TGCAGTGCTAGAGGGCCCATATCCTACGAGCAGTACTTC.